Listed below are T cell receptor beta chains from one sample, sequenced in a study of T cell responses to AZD1222 COVID-19 vaccine. Assay: immunoSEQ multiplex PCR; the TCRdb copy retains only in-frame clones and omits some. The repertoire holds some 120,000 clones, with roughly 87% as singletons. Here the sequenced sample was peripheral blood, taken on day 0 of AZD1222 vaccination. Every receptor here comes from an adult in good health. CDR3s include the opening cysteine and the closing phenylalanine or tryptophan. The D gene is left open where the match is weak. Some rows mark clone size as missing; the rest say once, few, many or name a class of expanded clone.

d_gene: TRBD1
abundance: NA
v_gene: TRBV6-5
j_gene: TRBJ2-1
CDR3aa: CASRGSGGSYNEQFF
CDR3nt: TGTGCCAGCAGAGGGTCAGGGGGCTCCTACAATGAGCAGTTCTTC

d_gene: NA
abundance: once
v_gene: TRBV5-3
j_gene: TRBJ2-7
CDR3aa: CARSYYEQYF
CDR3nt: TGTGCCAGAAGTTACTACGAGCAGTACTTC

d_gene: NA
abundance: NA
v_gene: TRBV30
j_gene: TRBJ1-4
CDR3aa: CAWSVGHALTNEKLFF
CDR3nt: TGTGCCTGGAGTGTAGGGCACGCCCTAACTAATGAAAAACTGTTTTTT

d_gene: TRBD1
abundance: NA
v_gene: TRBV28
j_gene: TRBJ2-3
CDR3aa: CASSNPGQGTDTQYF
CDR3nt: TGTGCCAGCAGTAACCCGGGACAGGGTACAGATACGCAGTATTTT

d_gene: TRBD2
abundance: few
v_gene: TRBV7-8
j_gene: TRBJ2-7
CDR3aa: CASSHPLRGAYEQYF
CDR3nt: TGTGCCAGCAGCCACCCTTTGCGGGGGGCCTACGAGCAGTACTTC

d_gene: NA
abundance: NA
v_gene: TRBV7-9
j_gene: TRBJ1-1
CDR3aa: CASSSARRDEAFF
CDR3nt: TGTGCCAGCAGCTCCGCCCGGAGGGACGAAGCTTTCTTT

d_gene: NA
abundance: NA
v_gene: TRBV19
j_gene: TRBJ1-5
CDR3aa: CASSIERDTLFHQPQHF
CDR3nt: TGTGCCAGTAGTATAGAGCGGGACACCCTTTTTCATCAGCCCCAGCATTTT

d_gene: TRBD2
abundance: NA
v_gene: TRBV18
j_gene: TRBJ2-1
CDR3aa: CASSPTGGMLEQFF
CDR3nt: TGTGCCAGCTCACCGACGGGAGGAATGCTTGAGCAGTTCTTC

d_gene: NA
abundance: NA
v_gene: TRBV24-1
j_gene: TRBJ2-7
CDR3aa: CATSDGYEQYF
CDR3nt: TGTGCCACCAGTGACGGCTACGAGCAGTACTTC

d_gene: NA
abundance: NA
v_gene: TRBV11-2
j_gene: TRBJ1-1
CDR3aa: CASSFPQGMAFF
CDR3nt: TGTGCCAGCAGCTTTCCCCAGGGTATGGCTTTCTTT

d_gene: TRBD2
abundance: once
v_gene: TRBV7-2
j_gene: TRBJ2-1
CDR3aa: CASSLAASGIYNEQFF
CDR3nt: TGTGCCAGCAGCTTAGCCGCTAGCGGAATATACAATGAGCAGTTCTTC

d_gene: NA
abundance: NA
v_gene: TRBV3-1/TRBV3-2
j_gene: TRBJ1-6
CDR3aa: CASSQVNSPLHF
CDR3nt: TGTGCCAGCAGCCAAGTGAATTCACCCCTCCACTTT

d_gene: TRBD1
abundance: NA
v_gene: TRBV5-1
j_gene: TRBJ2-5
CDR3aa: CASSLGTGKQETQYF
CDR3nt: TGCGCCAGCAGCTTGGGGACAGGGAAACAAGAGACCCAGTACTTC

d_gene: NA
abundance: NA
v_gene: TRBV4-1
j_gene: TRBJ1-4
CDR3aa: CASSQVARGATNEKLFF
CDR3nt: TGCGCCAGCAGCCAAGTGGCCCGTGGAGCAACTAATGAAAAACTGTTTTTT

d_gene: NA
abundance: NA
v_gene: TRBV6-2/TRBV6-3
j_gene: TRBJ1-2
CDR3aa: CASSTGTYYGYTF
CDR3nt: TGTGCCAGCAGTACGGGCACCTACTATGGCTACACCTTC

d_gene: TRBD2
abundance: NA
v_gene: TRBV29-1
j_gene: TRBJ2-1
CDR3aa: CSVTRLAGASPKQFF
CDR3nt: TGCAGCGTTACAAGACTAGCGGGGGCCTCCCCGAAGCAGTTCTTC

d_gene: TRBD1
abundance: NA
v_gene: TRBV5-4
j_gene: TRBJ1-5
CDR3aa: CASSLQGGQPQHF
CDR3nt: TGTGCCAGCAGCTTGCAGGGGGGACAGCCCCAGCATTTT

d_gene: NA
abundance: NA
v_gene: TRBV6-2/TRBV6-3
j_gene: TRBJ2-5
CDR3aa: CASSPRLQETQYF
CDR3nt: TGTGCCAGCAGCCCAAGACTACAAGAGACCCAGTACTTC

d_gene: NA
abundance: NA
v_gene: TRBV18
j_gene: TRBJ1-4
CDR3aa: CASSSGGARLGEKLFF
CDR3nt: TGTGCCAGCTCATCGGGTGGAGCTCGACTAGGAGAAAAACTGTTTTTT

d_gene: NA
abundance: few
v_gene: TRBV3-1/TRBV3-2
j_gene: TRBJ1-5
CDR3aa: CASSQAVRSLPQHF
CDR3nt: TGTGCCAGCAGCCAAGCCGTGAGGTCGCTGCCCCAGCATTTT

d_gene: NA
abundance: NA
v_gene: TRBV6-5
j_gene: TRBJ1-1
CDR3aa: CASSPQGPEAFF
CDR3nt: TGTGCCAGCAGCCCCCAAGGGCCTGAAGCTTTCTTT

d_gene: TRBD1
abundance: NA
v_gene: TRBV6-1
j_gene: TRBJ1-2
CDR3aa: CASREDRGRGYGYTF
CDR3nt: TGTGCCAGCAGAGAAGACAGGGGGCGCGGCTATGGCTACACCTTC

d_gene: NA
abundance: NA
v_gene: TRBV27
j_gene: TRBJ2-3
CDR3aa: CASSLYSQTDTQYF
CDR3nt: TGTGCCAGCAGTTTATATAGCCAGACAGATACGCAGTATTTT

d_gene: TRBD1
abundance: NA
v_gene: TRBV28
j_gene: TRBJ1-1
CDR3aa: CASRSFSGGLNTEAFF
CDR3nt: TGTGCCAGCAGGAGCTTCTCAGGGGGGTTGAACACTGAAGCTTTCTTT

d_gene: NA
abundance: NA
v_gene: TRBV28
j_gene: TRBJ2-7
CDR3aa: CASSLSPGGGHEQYF
CDR3nt: TGTGCCAGCAGTTTATCCCCGGGAGGGGGCCACGAGCAGTACTTC

d_gene: NA
abundance: NA
v_gene: TRBV7-9
j_gene: TRBJ2-2
CDR3aa: CASSQGQATGELFF
CDR3nt: TGTGCCAGCAGCCAAGGACAAGCCACCGGGGAGCTGTTTTTT

d_gene: NA
abundance: few
v_gene: TRBV7-3
j_gene: TRBJ1-1
CDR3aa: CASSLNPTGEAFF
CDR3nt: TGTGCCAGCAGCTTAAACCCGACAGGTGAAGCTTTCTTT

d_gene: NA
abundance: NA
v_gene: TRBV4-1
j_gene: TRBJ1-6
CDR3aa: CASSLLPVTGTNSPLHF
CDR3nt: TGCGCCAGCAGTCTTCTACCAGTAACAGGGACTAATTCACCCCTCCACTTT

d_gene: NA
abundance: once
v_gene: TRBV5-6
j_gene: TRBJ2-7
CDR3aa: CASSLGGPYYEQYF
CDR3nt: TGTGCCAGCAGCCTGGGGGGCCCTTACTACGAGCAGTACTTC

d_gene: TRBD2
abundance: NA
v_gene: TRBV7-8
j_gene: TRBJ2-1
CDR3aa: CASSPRESYNEQFF
CDR3nt: TGTGCCAGCAGCCCGCGGGAGTCCTACAATGAGCAGTTCTTC

d_gene: NA
abundance: once
v_gene: TRBV7-9
j_gene: TRBJ1-4
CDR3aa: CASSPLAGAGKSPREKLFF
CDR3nt: TGTGCCAGCAGCCCCCTTGCAGGGGCAGGGAAGTCTCCTAGGGAAAAACTGTTTTTT

d_gene: NA
abundance: NA
v_gene: TRBV11-3
j_gene: TRBJ2-7
CDR3aa: CASSLSAGAAYEQYF
CDR3nt: TGTGCCAGCAGCTTATCGGCAGGGGCGGCCTACGAGCAGTACTTC

d_gene: TRBD2
abundance: NA
v_gene: TRBV5-5
j_gene: TRBJ2-2
CDR3aa: CASSLVRAGGPGNTGELFF
CDR3nt: TGTGCCAGCAGCTTGGTTCGAGCGGGGGGGCCCGGGAACACCGGGGAGCTGTTTTTT

d_gene: NA
abundance: NA
v_gene: TRBV30
j_gene: TRBJ2-1
CDR3aa: CAWGDSTNEQFF
CDR3nt: TGTGCCTGGGGTGACAGTACCAATGAGCAGTTCTTC

d_gene: NA
abundance: NA
v_gene: TRBV30
j_gene: TRBJ2-7
CDR3aa: CACLIEPYEQYF
CDR3nt: TGTGCCTGCCTTATCGAACCCTACGAGCAGTACTTC